Sequencing of this TCR beta chain was carried out in a study of cytomegalovirus exposure and HLA in healthy donors. On the study more broadly: Membership in the Caucasian-associated ancestry cluster was found for around 81% of 398 genotyped donors. General study results and limits: One variant, a missense change in DCLRE1C, was linked in a later analysis to TCR beta V- and J-gene trimming.

The ends were cut back, 3 bases at V and 4 bases at J, with 4 bases in the middle. The CDR3 has 11 amino acids. The germline V gene has CDR1 GTSNPN and CDR2 SVGIG (reference sequence). This PCR relied on a set of 60 Vbeta primers and 13 Jbeta primers. Clones were sequenced by immunoSEQ multiplex PCR, and TCRdb holds only the in-frame ones, with some missing. The sample lists over 75,000 clones, roughly 66% occurring once. As regards this clone: Its matching antigen is unknown. The sample carries other DNA sequences with the same CDR3.

This chain uses TRBV30 with TRBJ1-3; no clear D. The sequencing input was PBMCs. The source of this sequence is a man aged 25-45 years in good health and CMV-seronegative. In nucleotides, the CDR3 is TGTGCCTGGAGCCTGGGAAACACCATATATTTT. Its translation is CAWSLGNTIYF.